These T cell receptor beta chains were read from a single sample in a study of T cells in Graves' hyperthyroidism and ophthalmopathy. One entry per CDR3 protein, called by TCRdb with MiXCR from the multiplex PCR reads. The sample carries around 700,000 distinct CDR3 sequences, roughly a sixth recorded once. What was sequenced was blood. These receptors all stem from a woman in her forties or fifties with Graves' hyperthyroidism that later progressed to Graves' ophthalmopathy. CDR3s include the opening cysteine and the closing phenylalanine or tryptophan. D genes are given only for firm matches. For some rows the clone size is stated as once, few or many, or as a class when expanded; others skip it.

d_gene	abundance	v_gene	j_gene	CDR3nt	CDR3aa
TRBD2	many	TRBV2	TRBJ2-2	TGTGCCAGCAGTGGTCCTAGCGGGGGGCCGGCAAACACCGGGGAGCTGTTTTTT	CASSGPSGGPANTGELFF
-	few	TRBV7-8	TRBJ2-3	TGTGCCAGCAGCTTAGGTCTAGCCTTAACAGATACGCAGTATTTT	CASSLGLALTDTQYF
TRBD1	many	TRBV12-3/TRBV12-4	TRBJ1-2	TGTGCCAGCACCCAGACAGGGAGGAGTGGCTACACCTTC	CASTQTGRSGYTF
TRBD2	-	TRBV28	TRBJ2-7	TGTGCCAGCAGGAGGATATCGGGGGGGCCGTACGAGCAGTACTTC	CASRRISGGPYEQYF
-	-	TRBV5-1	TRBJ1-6	TGCGCCAGCAGCTTGAATGAGTGGAGCTCCTATAATTCACCCCTCCACTTT	CASSLNEWSSYNSPLHF
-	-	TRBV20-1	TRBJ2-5	TGCAGTGCTATCCGGGATGGGACCCAGTACTTC	CSAIRDGTQYF
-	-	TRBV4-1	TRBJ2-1	TGCGCCAGCAGCCAAGATCATGAGCAGTTCTTC	CASSQDHEQFF
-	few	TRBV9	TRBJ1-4	TGTGCCAGCAGCCCCTCGTCAGGGATAGATGAAAAACTGTTTTTT	CASSPSSGIDEKLFF
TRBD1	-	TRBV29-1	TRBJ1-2	TGCAGCGTTGAAGATCCAGGGGGCTATGGCTACACCTTC	CSVEDPGGYGYTF
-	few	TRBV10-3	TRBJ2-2	TGTGCCAGCAGTGACTTTGGCGGGGAGCTGTTTTTT	CASSDFGGELFF
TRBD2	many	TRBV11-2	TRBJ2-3	TGTGCCAGCAGCTATACTAGCGGGGTAACCACAGATACGCAGTATTTT	CASSYTSGVTTDTQYF
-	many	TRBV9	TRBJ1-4	TGTGCCAGTCAGCAGGGACTGTCTGATGAAAAACTGTTTTTT	CASQQGLSDEKLFF
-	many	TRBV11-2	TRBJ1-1	TGTGCCAGCAGCAACAGTATGGGGTTGGGTGAAGCTTTCTTT	CASSNSMGLGEAFF
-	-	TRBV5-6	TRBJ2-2	TGTGCCAGCAGCTTGGTGGTTGGTCTGCTGAACACCGGGGAGCTGTTTTTT	CASSLVVGLLNTGELFF
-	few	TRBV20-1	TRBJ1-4	TGCAGTGCTAGAGATCAACAGAGGGTCCATGAAAAACTGTTTTTT	CSARDQQRVHEKLFF
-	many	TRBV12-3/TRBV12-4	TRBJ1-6	TGTGCCAGCAGTTTTGCCCTTTTGAATTCACCCCTCCACTTT	CASSFALLNSPLHF
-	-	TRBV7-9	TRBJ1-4	TGTGCCAGCAGCTCAGAGACAGTTGAAAAACTGTTTTTT	CASSSETVEKLFF
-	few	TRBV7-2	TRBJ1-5	TGTGCCAGCAGCTTATTGGGTGGGGGGAGTCAGCCCCAGCATTTT	CASSLLGGGSQPQHF
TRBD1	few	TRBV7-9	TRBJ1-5	TGTGCCTCAGCAAGGGAGGGGGCCCTTCAGCCCCAGCATTTT	CASAREGALQPQHF
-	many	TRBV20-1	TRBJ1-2	TGCAGTGCTACCTACAGGGTCTTTCATGGCTACACCTTC	CSATYRVFHGYTF